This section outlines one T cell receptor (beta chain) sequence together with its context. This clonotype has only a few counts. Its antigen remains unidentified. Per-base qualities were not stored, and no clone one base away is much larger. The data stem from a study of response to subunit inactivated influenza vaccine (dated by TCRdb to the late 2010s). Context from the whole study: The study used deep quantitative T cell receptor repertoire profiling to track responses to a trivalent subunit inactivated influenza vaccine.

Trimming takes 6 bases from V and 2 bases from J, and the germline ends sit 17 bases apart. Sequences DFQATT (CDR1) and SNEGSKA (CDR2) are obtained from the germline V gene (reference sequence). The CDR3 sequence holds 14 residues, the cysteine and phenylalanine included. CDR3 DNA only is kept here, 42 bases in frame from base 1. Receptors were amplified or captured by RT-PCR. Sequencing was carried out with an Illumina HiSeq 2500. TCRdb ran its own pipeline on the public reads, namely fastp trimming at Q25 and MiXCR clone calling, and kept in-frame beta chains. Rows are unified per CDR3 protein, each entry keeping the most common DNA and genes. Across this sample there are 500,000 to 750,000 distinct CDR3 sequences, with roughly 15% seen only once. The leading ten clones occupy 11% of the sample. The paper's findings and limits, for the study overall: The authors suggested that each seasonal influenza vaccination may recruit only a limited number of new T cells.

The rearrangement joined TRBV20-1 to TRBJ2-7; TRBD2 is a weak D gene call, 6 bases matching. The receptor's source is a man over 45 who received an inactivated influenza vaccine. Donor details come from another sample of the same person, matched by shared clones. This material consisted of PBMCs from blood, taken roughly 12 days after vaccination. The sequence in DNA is TGCAGTGCCCGACCTGGGGGACTGGCCTACGAGCAGTACTTC. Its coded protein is CSARPGGLAYEQYF.